These 8 T cell receptor beta chains were sequenced from one sample in a study of blood T cells in healthy people across ages. Through a sample-barcoded 5' primer and a J-beta primer mix, a second PCR was run for roughly 6 to 12 cycles. Using its own MiXCR run on the 5' RACE reads, TCRdb lists one record per CDR3 protein. This sample has about 760,000 distinct CDR3 sequences, with roughly 50% found just once. Specimen: blood. All receptors come from a middle-aged man in good health.

This clonotype was counted a few times. The J gene is TRBJ2-1, the V gene TRBV5-1; TRBD2 matches at 8 bases. J gave up 7 bases and V 6 bases, and 12 bases lay outside the gene matches. Germline CDR1 and CDR2: SGHRS and YFSETQ. This CDR3 spans 15 amino acids. Here the CDR3 DNA reads TGCGCCAGCAATCCCCCGGGGGGGTCTAGGAATGAGCAGTTCTTC. Its protein product is CASNPPGGSRNEQFF.

A remark on this clonotype: Mismatch with germline at one junction end may stem from a read error. V usage is TRBV27 and J usage is TRBJ2-6; tentative D call: TRBD1 (6 bases). CDR1 and CDR2 from the germline V gene are MNHEY and SMNVEV (reference sequence). The CDR3 is made up of 16 amino acids. For the CDR3, the DNA is TGTGGCAGCAGTCACAGGGATCGCTCTGGGGCCAACGTCCTGACTTTC. Its protein is CGSSHRDRSGANVLTF.

The V and J genes are TRBV28 and TRBJ2-3; a weak D match, TRBD1 (6 bases). Trimming cost V 5 bases and J 0 bases, with 9 bases left between them. Germline V gene data show CDR1 as MDHEN and CDR2 as SYDVKM. The length of the CDR3 is 14 residues. As DNA, the CDR3 is TGTGCCAGCAGTGAGGACAGTAGCACAGATACGCAGTATTTT. It translates to CASSEDSSTDTQYF.

This chain links TRBV5-1 with TRBJ2-1; D is tentatively TRBD1 or TRBD2 (5 bases each). Germline V gene data show CDR1 as SGHRS and CDR2 as YFSETQ. This CDR3 has 16 amino acids. V was trimmed by 3 bases and J by 4 bases, leaving 17 bases between them. The CDR3 nucleotides read TGCGCCAGCAGCTCAGGGACGGGGTTGAATTACAATGAGCAGTTCTTC. Translated: CASSSGTGLNYNEQFF.

The V and J genes are TRBV28 and TRBJ2-4; the D is unclear. The DNA end lines up better with TRBJ2-7; the J call may be wrong. This CDR3 spans 13 amino acids. Germline CDR1 and CDR2: MDHEN and SYDVKM. CDR3 region: CASSVGSAYEQYF. As DNA, the CDR3 is TGTGCCAGCAGTGTAGGCAGTGCATACGAGCAGTACTTC.

The V gene is TRBV7-9, the J gene TRBJ1-4, with 7 bases matching TRBD1. Germline V gene sequence: CDR1 SEHNR, CDR2 FQNEAQ (reference sequence). This CDR3 spans 16 amino acids. Trimming at V came to 4 bases and at J to 7 bases, leaving 12 bases not matched to a gene. CDR3 coding DNA: TGTGCCAGCAGCTGGAGCGTACAGGGGCGGGGTGAAAAACTGTTTTTT. Its translation is CASSWSVQGRGEKLFF.

This clonotype was counted a single time. The chain is built from TRBV6-6 and TRBJ1-2, with 9 bases matching TRBD1. The V and J ends lost 6 bases and 4 bases, in that order; junction bases with no gene match: 15. This CDR3 spans 17 amino acids. CDR1 is MNHNY, CDR2 SVGAGI, per germline (reference sequence). CDR3 nucleotides: TGTGCCAGCAGATACCAACCCGGGACAGGGCTCGTCTATGGCTACACCTTC. Translated: CASRYQPGTGLVYGYTF.

The table lists this clonotype with a count of one. The chain recombines TRBV5-1 with TRBJ2-7; 11 bases are shared with TRBD1. The closer fit of TRBJ2-5 to the DNA end suggests the J call may be wrong. The CDR3 covers 15 residues. The germline V gene has CDR1 SGHRS and CDR2 YFSETQ. This CDR3 reads CASSPADRGRETQYF. Written as DNA, the CDR3 is TGCGCCAGCAGCCCGGCGGACAGGGGGCGGGAGACCCAGTACTTC.